These T cell receptor beta chains were read from a single sample in a study of Tregs in tolerant kidney transplant recipients. Measured with immunoSEQ multiplex PCR; TCRdb has only the in-frame clones, and not every one. The sample comprises about 110,000 clones, 90% of which are singletons, and more than 0.3% rests with the top ten. The specimen was CD4+ T cells from blood, collected before the transplant. The receptors here all came from a human donor who received a combined kidney and bone marrow transplant. Both conserved end residues are part of each CDR3. The D gene is left open where the match is weak. A row's size may be missing; if present it is once, few, many or a size class.

D gene	clone size	V gene	J gene	CDR3 DNA	CDR3 protein
TRBD1	-	TRBV28	TRBJ2-7	TGTGCCAGCACCTCCCCGGGACAGTACTACGAGCAGTACTTC	CASTSPGQYYEQYF
-	-	TRBV5-1	TRBJ2-1	TGCGCCAGCAGCTTGGCGACATACAATGAGCAGTTCTTC	CASSLATYNEQFF
-	-	TRBV7-2	TRBJ2-2	TGTGCCAGCAGCTTCGGACAGACCGGGGAGCTGTTTTTT	CASSFGQTGELFF
-	-	TRBV28	TRBJ2-7	TGTGCCAGCAGTCCTCGCTACGAGCAGTACTTC	CASSPRYEQYF
-	-	TRBV7-8	TRBJ2-1	TGTGCCAGCAGCTTAAGGCTAGCCCTCTCCTACAATGAGCAGTTCTTC	CASSLRLALSYNEQFF
TRBD2	-	TRBV5-1	TRBJ2-1	TGCGCCAGCAGCACCGGGACTAGCGGCTTTGTAAATGAGCAGTTCTTC	CASSTGTSGFVNEQFF
-	-	TRBV2	TRBJ1-1	TGTGCCAGCATCGGGAGCCTGAGGACTGAAGCTTTCTTT	CASIGSLRTEAFF
TRBD1	-	TRBV5-5	TRBJ2-4	TGTGCCAGCAGGACAGGGGGAGCCACCGCGCAGGCGAACATTCAGTACTTC	CASRTGGATAQANIQYF
-	-	TRBV2	TRBJ2-4	TGTGCCAGCGCCAGGGGTCTATCCAAAAACATTCAGTACTTC	CASARGLSKNIQYF
-	-	TRBV18	TRBJ1-5	TGTGCCAGCTCACCACCGAGGGATTCTGGCAATCAGCCCCAGCATTTT	CASSPPRDSGNQPQHF
TRBD2	few	TRBV6-1	TRBJ2-7	TGTGCCAGCAGTGACGGCCCAGCGGGAAAGACCCCCTACGAGCAGTACTTC	CASSDGPAGKTPYEQYF
-	-	TRBV9	TRBJ1-4	TGTGCCAGCAGCGTACTGGCCCCAACTAATGAAAAACTGTTTTTT	CASSVLAPTNEKLFF
-	-	TRBV4-1	TRBJ1-5	TGCGCCAGCAGCCAACTTCAGGGCTCCCGCCAGCCCCAGCATTTT	CASSQLQGSRQPQHF
TRBD1	-	TRBV5-6	TRBJ2-7	TGTGCCAGCAGCGCGACAGGGCCCTACGAGCAGTACTTC	CASSATGPYEQYF
-	-	TRBV5-4	TRBJ1-5	TGTGCCAGCAGCTTGGACGGTTATCAGCCCCAGCATTTT	CASSLDGYQPQHF
TRBD2	once	TRBV7-2	TRBJ2-3	TGTGCCAGCAGCTCCAGTAGCGGGAGTTGGGTCACAGATACGCAGTATTTT	CASSSSSGSWVTDTQYF
TRBD2	-	TRBV28	TRBJ2-3	TGTGCCAGCAGTTTTAGCTCACTAGCGGCTAGCACAGATACGCAGTATTTT	CASSFSSLAASTDTQYF
-	-	TRBV6-5	TRBJ1-2	TGTGCCAGCAGGCGGGGGGCATCGGACTATGGCTACACCTTC	CASRRGASDYGYTF
TRBD1	-	TRBV28	TRBJ1-2	TGTGCCAGCAGTTCCTTTCGGACAGGGATGGAAGGCTACACCTTC	CASSSFRTGMEGYTF
-	-	TRBV9	TRBJ2-5	TGTGCCAGCAGCGCGGGACAGCGGGAAGAGACCCAGTACTTC	CASSAGQREETQYF
-	once	TRBV5-6	TRBJ1-1	TGTGCCAGCAGCCTCCGAGGGTCTCTGCGGGCTTTCTTT	CASSLRGSLRAFF
-	-	TRBV6-6	TRBJ1-4	TGTGCCAGCAGTTACTCCCCAGGGTCGGATGAAAAACTGTTTTTT	CASSYSPGSDEKLFF